The 25 T cell receptor beta chains given below trace back to one sample, sequenced in a study of shared clonotypes between healthy human individuals. The table came from immunoSEQ multiplex PCR; TCRdb's copy has only in-frame clones and leaves some out. Of about 2.4 million clones listed, approximately 93% were seen once; the top ten hold 0.35% to 0.45%. Specimen: naive CD4+ T cells from PBMCs. The sample's subset: CD45RA+ positively selected. The receptors were gathered from a man between 18 and 35 years old in good health. Some clones in this sample may be carry-over from other donors' samples.

The J gene is TRBJ1-5, the V gene TRBV7-6, with a possible D match to TRBD1 (5 bases). Germline V gives CDR1 SGHVS, CDR2 FNYEAQ. The CDR3 runs to 14 residues. The CDR3 protein is CAGSRVYSNQPQHF. The CDR3 DNA sequence: TGTGCTGGGTCCAGGGTCTATAGCAATCAGCCCCAGCATTTT.

To note about this clone: The sample holds other DNA sequences that translate to the same CDR3. J is TRBJ2-7 and V is TRBV5-1, with a possible D match to TRBD2 (5 bases). CDR1 SGHRS and CDR2 YFSETQ come from the germline V gene. The CDR3 contains 15 residues. The V gene lost 4 bases and the J gene lost 0 bases, with 14 bases spanning the gap. The CDR3 nucleotides are TGCGCCAGCAGCCCAGGACTGCTCTCCTCCTACGAGCAGTACTTC. Translating it yields CASSPGLLSSYEQYF.

The CDR3 is CASSRDFSSYEQYF. CDR3 bases: TGTGCCAGCAGCCGGGACTTTAGCTCCTACGAGCAGTACTTC. The chain uses TRBV6-5 and TRBJ2-7, with D possibly TRBD2 on 6 matching bases. The germline CDR1 and CDR2 sequences are MNHEY and SVGAGI. This CDR3 is 14 amino acids long. V lost 6 bases and J lost 0, with 12 bases in between.

Concerning this clone itself: Other DNA sequences in the same sample also yield this CDR3. V gene TRBV18 combines with J gene TRBJ2-1; 10 positions match TRBD2. This CDR3 has 15 amino acids. With 6 bases clipped from V and 4 bases from J, the junction kept 6 bases outside the gene matches. Germline CDR1 and CDR2: KGHSH and LQKENI. CDR3 amino acids: CASSPLSGGYNEQFF. CDR3 DNA: TGTGCCAGCTCTCCGCTTAGCGGGGGGTACAATGAGCAGTTCTTC.

The V gene is TRBV11-3, the J gene TRBJ2-7, with 11 bases lining up with TRBD2. The CDR3 runs 16 residues. V lost 0 bases and J lost 3; bases outside the gene matches: 4. Germline V gene lookup returns CDR1 SGHNT and CDR2 YENEEA. The CDR3 DNA sequence: TGTGCCAGCAGCTTAGATGGAACTAGCGGGAGCTACGAGCAGTACTTC. The encoded protein is CASSLDGTSGSYEQYF.

The chain has TRBV19 and TRBJ2-5, with 8 positions matching TRBD2. The CDR3 has 16 residues. Germline values: CDR1 LNHDA, CDR2 SQIVND (reference sequence). V trimming: 10 bases; J trimming: 4 bases; junction bases outside the gene matches: 17. CDR3 sequence reads: CATQRTSGLGTETQYF. In DNA, the CDR3 is TGTGCCACCCAACGCACCTCGGGACTAGGAACAGAGACCCAGTACTTC.

The chain joins TRBV19 to TRBJ1-1; tentative D call: TRBD1 (5 bases). Germline V CDR1 and CDR2: LNHDA, SQIVND (reference sequence). CDR3 length: 15 residues. Trimming pared 5 bases from V and 4 bases from J, leaving 17 bases between. CDR3 nucleotide sequence: TGTGCCAGTAGTCCCCTGGGGCTGGTATTCACTGAAGCTTTCTTT. Its protein is CASSPLGLVFTEAFF.

On this clone itself: This specimen includes other DNA sequences encoding the same CDR3. V gene TRBV18 combines with J gene TRBJ2-3; D may be TRBD1 or TRBD2 (6 bases each). Trimming took off 3 bases at V and 1 base at J, with 14 bases between the two ends. CDR1 is KGHSH, CDR2 LQKENI, per germline. This CDR3 has 16 amino acids. CDR3 loop: CASSPTGTGGTDTQYF. CDR3 sequence (DNA): TGTGCCAGCTCACCTACAGGGACGGGGGGCACAGATACGCAGTATTTT.

This rearrangement joins TRBV5-4 to TRBJ1-1; D remains unclear. Trimming took off 4 bases at V and 11 bases at J, with 21 bases between the two ends. The germline CDR1 and CDR2 sequences are SGHNT and YYREEE (reference sequence). CDR3 length: 14 residues. The CDR3 here is CASSTAREGSPAFF. Here the CDR3 DNA reads TGTGCCAGCAGCACCGCAAGGGAAGGGTCTCCGGCTTTCTTT.

The chain uses TRBV9 and TRBJ2-1; 8 positions agree with TRBD1. This CDR3 has 16 amino acids. CDR1 is SGDLS, CDR2 YYNGEE, per germline. The trim removed 0 bases at V and 5 bases at J, leaving 7 bases unmatched. The CDR3 DNA is TGTGCCAGCAGCGTAGGCCCCCGACAGGGGCACAATGAGCAGTTCTTC. Amino acids: CASSVGPRQGHNEQFF.

The chain joins TRBV28 to TRBJ2-5; D perhaps matches TRBD1 (8 bases). Germline V gene lookup returns CDR1 MDHEN and CDR2 SYDVKM. This CDR3 has 15 residues. V was shortened by 6 bases and J by 4 bases, with 18 bases between the two germline ends. DNA of the CDR3: TGTGCCAGCAGCGAGTCAGGGGGCGGGGGAGAGACCCAGTACTTC. Its translation is CASSESGGGGETQYF.

This clone was seen a single time. The chain is built from TRBV5-1 and TRBJ1-1; D gene ambiguous. V lost 7 bases and J 1 base, leaving 11 bases between the germline ends. The CDR3 has 13 amino acids. Per the germline V gene, CDR1 is SGHRS and CDR2 is YFSETQ. The CDR3: CASRSISNTEAFF. The CDR3 region has the DNA TGCGCCAGCCGTAGCATCTCGAACACTGAAGCTTTCTTT.

This clone was seen only once. This chain connects TRBV6-1 to TRBJ2-7; no clear D. Germline V gene lookup returns CDR1 MNHNS and CDR2 SASEGT. The CDR3 has 15 residues. Trimming left V 4 bases short and J 1 base short, with 14 bases between. The CDR3 sequence is CASSAQRWQSYEQYF. In DNA, the CDR3 is TGTGCCAGCAGTGCCCAACGGTGGCAGTCCTACGAGCAGTACTTC.

This clone appeared once. The same CDR3 can be traced to other DNA sequences in this sample. The chain uses TRBV18 and TRBJ2-1, with D possibly TRBD1 on 6 matching bases. The CDR3 length is 12 residues. Looked up from germline, CDR1 is KGHSH and CDR2 is LQKENI. Trimming took 3 bases from V and 7 from J, leaving 7 bases between them. CDR3 bases: TGTGCCAGCTCACCGACAGGAAATGAGCAGTTCTTC. Translating gives CASSPTGNEQFF.

This clone appeared once. The chain combines TRBV6-6 with TRBJ2-4; the match to TRBD2 covers 7 bases. The CDR3 has 15 amino acids. V shed 4 bases and J 7 bases; nucleotides not matched to a gene: 10. Germline-derived CDR1 and CDR2 are MNHNY and SVGAGI (reference sequence). The CDR3 DNA reads as TGTGCCAGCAGTTTAGCAGCGGGATTGGGGAACATTCAGTACTTC. Protein: CASSLAAGLGNIQYF.

In regard to this clone: The same CDR3 is also encoded by other DNA sequences in this sample. The chain links TRBV30 to TRBJ1-3; the D gene is possibly TRBD1 (5 bases). The V gene lost 2 bases and the J gene lost 2 bases, with 13 bases spanning the gap. This CDR3 comprises 15 residues. Germline V gene data show CDR1 as GTSNPN and CDR2 as SVGIG (reference sequence). The CDR3 here is CAWSWGAIPGNTIYF. DNA of the CDR3: TGTGCCTGGAGTTGGGGCGCCATTCCTGGAAACACCATATATTTT.

The chain links TRBV21-1 to TRBJ2-5; TRBD2 reflects the table's D call only, with no check against the DNA. TRBV21-1 represents a pseudogene. The CDR3 sequence is 9 residues long. Here the CDR3 reads CTGGETQYF. CDR3 bases: TGTACGGGGGGGGAGACCCAGTACTTC.

The V call is TRBV6-5, the J call TRBJ2-7; 7 bases align to TRBD2. Germline values: CDR1 MNHEY, CDR2 SVGAGI. The CDR3 length is 15 residues. V shed 6 bases, J shed 1 base, and the junction held 9 bases outside the gene matches. In DNA form, the CDR3 reads TGTGCCAGCAGGGGGTTAGCGGGTAGGTCCTACGAGCAGTACTTC. Translation gives CASRGLAGRSYEQYF.

The chain employs TRBV5-1 and TRBJ2-7; 7 bases are a match to TRBD2. This CDR3 region has 14 residues. In germline, CDR1 is SGHRS, CDR2 YFSETQ. V was clipped by 3 bases and J by 2 bases; unmatched bases: 5. The CDR3 DNA is TGCGCCAGCAGCTCTAGCGGTCTGACCTACGAGCAGTACTTC. As protein: CASSSSGLTYEQYF.

This clone was counted once. The chain uses TRBV6-5 and TRBJ1-2; unclear D gene. The CDR3 sequence is 12 residues long. Trimming removed 6 bases at V and 5 bases at J, with 10 bases between. Germline CDR1 reads MNHEY; CDR2 reads SVGAGI. This chain's CDR3 is CASRNGPYGYTF. CDR3 coding DNA: TGTGCCAGCAGAAACGGGCCATATGGCTACACCTTC.

V gene TRBV5-1 combines with J gene TRBJ1-1, with 7 positions matching TRBD1. This CDR3 spans 15 amino acids. Germline-derived CDR1 and CDR2 are SGHRS and YFSETQ. The trim removed 6 bases at V and 3 bases at J, leaving 11 bases unmatched. CDR3 in DNA: TGCGCCAGCACGACAGGGAGGGAAGGGCACACTGAAGCTTTCTTT. Translating it yields CASTTGREGHTEAFF.

V and J are TRBV29-1 and TRBJ1-4; D perhaps matches TRBD1 (6 bases). The germline V gene encodes CDR1 SQVTM and CDR2 ANQGSEA. This CDR3 is 12 amino acids long. V was cut by 7 bases and J by 10 bases, with 16 bases left in between. This chain's CDR3 is CSGNTGSGKLFF. In nucleotides, the CDR3 is TGCAGCGGGAACACAGGGTCCGGAAAACTGTTTTTT.

The chain recombines TRBV4-3 with TRBJ2-2; 11 bases are shared with TRBD2. This CDR3 comprises 17 residues. The V segment lost 0 bases and the J segment 4 bases; nucleotides outside the gene matches: 4. The germline CDR1 and CDR2 sequences are LGHNA and YSLEER. DNA of the CDR3: TGCGCCAGCAGCCAAGATAATAGCGGGGGGGTCACCGGGGAGCTGTTTTTT. Its protein product is CASSQDNSGGVTGELFF.

The rearrangement uses TRBV5-4 and TRBJ2-3; D may correspond to TRBD1 or TRBD2 (6 bases each). From germline, CDR1 is SGHNT and CDR2 YYREEE (reference sequence). The CDR3 contains 14 residues. V dropped 9 bases and J dropped 0 bases, with 14 bases sitting between them. CDR3: CATGDTSSTDTQYF. DNA for the CDR3: TGTGCCACGGGGGACACCTCTAGCACAGATACGCAGTATTTT.

The V gene is TRBV5-6, the J gene TRBJ2-2, with D tentatively TRBD1 (7 bases). With 0 bases removed from V and 4 bases from J, the gap between germline ends came to 16 bases. The germline CDR1 and CDR2 sequences are SGHDT and YYEEEE. The CDR3 loop spans 17 amino acids. CDR3 amino acids: CASSLEFGQGGTGELFF. Here the CDR3 DNA reads TGTGCCAGCAGCTTGGAATTTGGGCAGGGGGGCACCGGGGAGCTGTTTTTT.